Following are 14 T cell receptor beta chains from one sample sequenced in a study of beta chain features in type 1 diabetes. Points from the study as a whole: Shorter TCRB CDR3s, moderately but significantly so, were found in Type 1 diabetes patients in all four CD4+ subsets.

What was sequenced were expressed TCRB transcripts, since all of the isolated RNA had been reverse transcribed. The table came from immunoSEQ multiplex PCR; TCRdb's copy has only in-frame clones and leaves some out. The table shows some 52,000 clones, with approximately 45% occurring only once. Their target antigens are unknown. Sequenced material: Tregs from blood. The receptors originated from a man in his thirties or forties with type 1 diabetes.

The V call is TRBV2, the J call TRBJ2-3, with D hard to call. The ends were cut back, 5 bases at V and 1 base at J, with 10 bases in the middle. The CDR3 consists of 14 residues. CDR1 and CDR2 from the germline V gene are SNHLY and FYNNEI. DNA of the CDR3: TGTGCCAGCAGTTCGAGAAGCGGCACAGATACGCAGTATTTT. Translating gives CASSSRSGTDTQYF.

The CDR3 nucleotides read TGCAGCGTTGATCGCGGGGACGGCGGAGAGACCCAGTACTTC. Protein product: CSVDRGDGGETQYF. This chain connects TRBV29-1 to TRBJ2-5; possible D gene TRBD2, 6 bases. Germline CDR1 and CDR2: SQVTM and ANQGSEA. V was trimmed by 3 bases and J by 4 bases, leaving 15 bases between them. This CDR3 has 14 amino acids.

The V gene is TRBV7-3, the J gene TRBJ2-7; D is unclear. This CDR3 region has 12 residues. V was shortened by 3 bases and J by 0 bases, with 3 bases between the two germline ends. Germline loops: CDR1 SGHTA, CDR2 FQGTGA. Written as DNA, the CDR3 is TGTGCCAGCAGCTTTCGCTCCTACGAGCAGTACTTC. This translates into CASSFRSYEQYF. The full variable domain, completed using reference TRBV7-3 and TRBJ2-7, is GAGVSQTPSNKVTEKGKYVELRCDPISGHTALYWYRQSLGQGPEFLIYFQGTGAADDSGLPNDRFFAVRPEGSVSTLKIQRTERGDSAVYLCASSFRSYEQYFGPGTRLTVT.

The chain employs TRBV2 and TRBJ2-7; 8 bases match TRBD1. V lost 8 bases and J lost 4; bases outside the gene matches: 7. The CDR3 extends over 13 amino acids. Germline CDR1 SNHLY, CDR2 FYNNEI. The CDR3 DNA reads TGTGCCAGCGGAGACAGGGGTGGGTACGAGCAGTACTTC. This translates into CASGDRGGYEQYF. Based on the CDR3 plus reference TRBV2 and TRBJ2-7, the full variable domain is EPEVTQTPSHQVTQMGQEVILRCVPISNHLYFYWYRQILGQKVEFLVSFYNNEISEKSEIFDDQFSVERPDGSNFTLKIRSTKLEDSAMYFCASGDRGGYEQYFGPGTRLTVT.

This clone came up once. The CDR3 DNA is TGTGCCAGTAGGCGGGGGTCTCGCACAGATACGCAGTATTTT. Amino acid sequence: CASRRGSRTDTQYF. The V gene is TRBV19, the J gene TRBJ2-3; 7 bases align to TRBD2. The CDR3 extends over 14 amino acids. V trimming: 6 bases; J trimming: 1 base; junction bases outside the gene matches: 4. CDR1 is LNHDA, CDR2 SQIVND, per germline (reference sequence).

The rearrangement links TRBV18 to TRBJ2-5; D perhaps matches TRBD2 (5 bases). Looked up from germline, CDR1 is KGHSH and CDR2 is LQKENI. Trimming took off 3 bases at V and 1 base at J, with 9 bases between the two ends. This CDR3 has 14 residues. The CDR3 loop reads CASSPKAGQETQYF. CDR3 DNA sequence: TGTGCCAGCTCACCCAAGGCGGGCCAAGAGACCCAGTACTTC. Variable domain in full (rest from reference TRBV18 and TRBJ2-5): NAGVMQNPRHLVRRRGQEARLRCSPMKGHSHVYWYRQLPEEGLKFMVYLQKENIIDESGMPKERFSAEFPKEGPSILRIQQVVRGDSAAYFCASSPKAGQETQYFGPGTRLLVL.

This clone was observed a handful of times. The chain combines TRBV19 with TRBJ1-4; 7 bases fit TRBD1. The CDR3 extends over 15 amino acids. Germline values: CDR1 LNHDA, CDR2 SQIVND (reference sequence). J gave up 7 bases and V 5 bases, and 10 bases lay outside the gene matches. The chain's CDR3 is CASSETGTALEKLFF. DNA for the CDR3: TGTGCCAGTAGTGAAACCGGGACAGCTCTTGAAAAACTGTTTTTT.

The rearrangement uses TRBV6-6 and TRBJ2-1; a weak D match, TRBD2 (5 bases). The germline gives CDR1 MNHNY, CDR2 SVGAGI (reference sequence). The germline V and J ends were trimmed by 8 bases and 0 bases, with 14 bases remaining between them. The CDR3 runs to 15 residues. In DNA form, the CDR3 reads TGTGCCAGCTCTGGTAGCGCCGGCTCCTACAATGAGCAGTTCTTC. It codes for CASSGSAGSYNEQFF.

This clone was seen a few times. This sequence joins TRBV5-1 and TRBJ2-3; D is perhaps TRBD2 (6 bases). CDR3 length: 16 amino acids. From germline, CDR1 is SGHRS and CDR2 YFSETQ. Trimming pared 3 bases from V and 7 bases from J, leaving 21 bases between. The CDR3 spells CASSSRSGTGRNTQYF. CDR3 sequence (DNA): TGCGCCAGCAGCTCCCGGTCCGGGACTGGTCGGAATACGCAGTATTTT. The whole variable domain, remainder taken from reference TRBV5-1 and TRBJ2-3, is KAGVTQTPRYLIKTRGQQVTLSCSPISGHRSVSWYQQTPGQGLQFLFEYFSETQRNKGNFPGRFSGRQFSNSRSEMNVSTLELGDSALYLCASSSRSGTGRNTQYFGPGTRLTVL.

The chain uses TRBV28 and TRBJ2-2, with TRBD1 matching over 8 bases. Germline-derived CDR1 and CDR2 are MDHEN and SYDVKM. The CDR3 length is 14 residues. The V and J ends lost 5 bases and 5 bases, in that order; junction bases with no gene match: 4. The chain's CDR3 is CASSNRQGTGELFF. For the CDR3, the DNA is TGTGCCAGCAGTAACAGACAGGGGACCGGGGAGCTGTTTTTT.

The chain has TRBV7-3 and TRBJ1-2, with D perhaps TRBD1 (6 bases). Looked up from germline, CDR1 is SGHTA and CDR2 is FQGTGA. This CDR3 is 15 amino acids long. V lost 5 bases and J 0 bases, leaving 13 bases between the germline ends. This CDR3 reads CASSPGHSTNYGYTF. The CDR3 DNA reads TGTGCCAGCAGCCCGGGACACTCGACTAACTATGGCTACACCTTC.

This rearrangement joins TRBV4-3 to TRBJ1-2; perhaps TRBD1 as D (6 bases). V lost 3 bases to trimming and J lost 2 bases, with 19 bases between them. CDR3 length: 17 residues. Germline assignment: CDR1 LGHNA and CDR2 YSLEER. CDR3 in amino acids: CASSQLSGAGDNYGYTF. CDR3 DNA sequence: TGCGCCAGCAGCCAGCTCTCCGGGGCAGGGGACAACTATGGCTACACCTTC.

This chain connects TRBV5-1 to TRBJ2-7; TRBD1 aligns across 9 bases. The CDR3 runs to 16 residues. Germline assignment: CDR1 SGHRS and CDR2 YFSETQ. V lost 0 bases to trimming and J lost 5 bases; unmatched junction nucleotides: 9. The CDR3 sequence is CASSLALGTGKNEQYF. The CDR3 DNA sequence: TGCGCCAGCAGCTTGGCTCTTGGGACAGGGAAGAACGAGCAGTACTTC.

The V call is TRBV5-5, the J call TRBJ1-5, with D unresolved. Germline V gene data show CDR1 as SGHKS and CDR2 as YYEKEE (reference sequence). This CDR3 is built from 15 residues. Trimming cost V 2 bases and J 0 bases, with 9 bases left between them. The CDR3 loop reads CASSLTVISNQPQHF. CDR3 in DNA: TGTGCCAGCAGCTTAACGGTAATTAGCAATCAGCCCCAGCATTTT.